This T cell receptor beta chain was observed in a study of cytomegalovirus exposure and HLA in healthy donors. Study results and caveats: It was reported that TCR beta sequences correctly inferred the HLA-A and HLA-B alleles for most subjects. Rarity held for most TCR sequences, but there were some public TCRs that occurred in many donors.

V lost 2 bases and J lost 7; bases outside the gene matches: 20. CDR1 is MDHEN and CDR2 is SYDVKM in the germline V gene. This CDR3 contains 19 residues. Both 60 Vbeta primers and 13 Jbeta primers went into the PCR. How the authors handled the data: As a later analysis found, there were tens of millions of unique TCR beta chains, of which about 10 million were shared. The assay was immunoSEQ multiplex PCR, and TCRdb's table has in-frame clones only and misses some. The DNA was the basis for D and trimming; V, J and clone size are from that table. Its listing shows roughly 220,000 clones. On this clone: As yet, its antigen is unknown.

The V call is TRBV28, the J call TRBJ2-1; 7 bases map to TRBD1. Input material: PBMCs. The sequence came from a girl aged 2 to 9 in good health and CMV-seropositive. CDR3 protein: CASSLPFPRQGPGVNEQFF. CDR3 DNA: TGTGCCAGCAGTTTACCCTTTCCCCGACAGGGACCTGGTGTGAATGAGCAGTTCTTC.